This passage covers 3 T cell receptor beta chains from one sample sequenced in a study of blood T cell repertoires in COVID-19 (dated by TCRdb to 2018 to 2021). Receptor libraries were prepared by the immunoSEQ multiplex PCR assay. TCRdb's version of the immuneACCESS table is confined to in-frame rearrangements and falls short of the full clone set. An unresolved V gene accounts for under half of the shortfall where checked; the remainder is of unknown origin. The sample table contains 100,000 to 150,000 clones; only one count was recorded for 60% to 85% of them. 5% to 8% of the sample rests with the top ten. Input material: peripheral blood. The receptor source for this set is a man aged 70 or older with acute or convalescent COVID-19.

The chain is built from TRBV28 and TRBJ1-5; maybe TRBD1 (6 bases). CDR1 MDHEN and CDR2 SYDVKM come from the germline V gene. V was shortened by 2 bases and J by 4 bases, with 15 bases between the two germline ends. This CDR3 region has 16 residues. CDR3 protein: CASSLNGGAINQPQHF. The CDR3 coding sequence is TGTGCCAGCAGTTTAAACGGGGGGGCGATTAATCAGCCCCAGCATTTT.

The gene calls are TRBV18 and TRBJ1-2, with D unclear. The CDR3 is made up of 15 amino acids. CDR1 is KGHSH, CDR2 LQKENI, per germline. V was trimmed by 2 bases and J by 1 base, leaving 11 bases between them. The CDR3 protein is CASSPGESHNYGYTF. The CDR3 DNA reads TGTGCCAGCTCACCAGGAGAATCGCATAACTATGGCTACACCTTC.

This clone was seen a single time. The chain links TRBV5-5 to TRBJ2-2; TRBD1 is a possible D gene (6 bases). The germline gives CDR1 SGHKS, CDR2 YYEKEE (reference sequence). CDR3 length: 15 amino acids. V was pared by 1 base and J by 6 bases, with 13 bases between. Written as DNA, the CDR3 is TGTGCCAGCAGCTTGTCAACAGGGTTGGCCGGGGAGCTGTTTTTT. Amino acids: CASSLSTGLAGELFF.